What follows is one T cell receptor beta chain and its context. The antigen is unknown. This entry comes from a study of shared clonotypes between healthy human individuals. Study-level information: Each donor's CD4 naive and CD4 memory cells filled three plates apiece, CD8 naive two, and CD8 memory one.

V was trimmed by 4 bases and J by 0 bases, leaving 10 bases between them. This CDR3 has 15 amino acids. CDR1 is SGHRS and CDR2 is YFSETQ in the germline V gene. Authors' processing steps: As immunoSEQ supplied junction-only sequences (without quality scores), filtering differed. Sequencing used immunoSEQ multiplex PCR; TCRdb keeps in-frame clones, though not all of them. Clone size and the V and J calls come from that table; the DNA yielded D and trimming. The profile shows 2 million to 2.5 million clones, approximately 95% of them singletons. The donors were all Caucasian adults (living in Nashville, Tennessee). Overall study results and limits: What naive subsets generally showed was a larger estimated richness than memory subsets showed.

This chain uses TRBV5-1 with TRBJ1-4; D is undetermined. The material sequenced was naive CD4+ T cells sorted from blood. Subset meaning: CD45RA+ positively selected. The sequence was obtained from a man aged 18 to 29 in good health. The CDR3 is CASSVDFTTNEKLFF. The CDR3 nucleotides read TGCGCCAGCAGCGTCGACTTTACAACTAATGAAAAACTGTTTTTT.